This T cell receptor (beta chain) was observed in a study of spatial heterogeneity in lung cancer. Each CDR3 protein gets one entry after TCRdb re-called the 5' RACE reads with MiXCR. The table includes under 150,000 distinct CDR3 sequences, 12% detected once. Time point meaning: blood at routine non-recurrence follow-up after resection. Frozen PBMC, nontumor lung or tumor provided whole RNA, which was sequenced unsorted. Many counts were recorded for this clonotype. The sequence was collected from a male donor with early-stage non-small cell lung cancer. Here the sequenced sample was PBMCs, taken at follow-up.

In DNA form, the CDR3 reads TGTGCCAGCAATGACAGGTTAAGCTCCTACGAGCAGTACTTC. Protein sequence: CASNDRLSSYEQYF. V gene TRBV6-2 or TRBV6-3 combines with J gene TRBJ2-7, with D perhaps matching TRBD1 (6 bases). V was shortened by 7 bases and J by 0 bases, with 13 bases between the two germline ends. The CDR3 is 14 amino acids. Per the germline V gene, CDR1 is MNHEY and CDR2 is SVGEGT.